What follows are 12 T cell receptor beta chains derived from one specimen sequenced in a study of blood T cell repertoires in COVID-19. Some clones are missing from TCRdb's copy, which holds only in-frame ones; the method was immunoSEQ multiplex PCR. The table has 200,000 to 250,000 clones, around 86% seen once. Material for sequencing was peripheral blood. All receptors come from a man at least 80 years old with acute or convalescent COVID-19.

The V and J genes are TRBV6-5 and TRBJ1-1; D is possibly TRBD1 (5 bases). CDR3 length equals 14 residues. Trimming left V 2 bases short and J 3 bases short, with 10 bases between. Germline lookup yields CDR1 MNHEY and CDR2 SVGAGI. This CDR3 reads CASSYIGGDTEAFF. CDR3 nucleotide sequence: TGTGCCAGCAGTTACATCGGGGGGGACACTGAAGCTTTCTTT.

The chain joins TRBV25-1 to TRBJ1-2, with TRBD1 identical over 9 bases. V lost 8 bases, J lost 5 bases, and 12 bases stayed unmatched. Germline CDR1 is MGHDK and CDR2 is SYGVNS. This CDR3 region has 15 residues. The CDR3 sequence: CASRPPGGQGYGYTF. CDR3 nucleotide sequence: TGTGCCAGCCGCCCCCCGGGGGGACAGGGTTATGGCTACACCTTC.

The gene calls are TRBV6-5 and TRBJ1-4; D may be TRBD1 (5 bases). The V end was cut by 7 bases, the J end by 7 bases, with 16 bases between. Germline CDR1 is MNHEY and CDR2 is SVGAGI. The CDR3 has 14 amino acids. DNA of the CDR3: TGTGCCAGCAATAACGGGGGGTTCAGTGAAAAACTGTTTTTT. The encoded protein is CASNNGGFSEKLFF.

This clone appeared many times. The chain couples TRBV6-4 to TRBJ2-5; 8 nucleotides line up with TRBD1. The CDR3 consists of 15 residues. Per the germline V gene, CDR1 is MRHNA and CDR2 is SNTAGT. V dropped 5 bases and J dropped 4; count of bases not matched to a gene: 9. For the CDR3, the DNA is TGTGCCAGCAGTACTTCCCCCGACAGGGGAGAGACCCAGTACTTC. This encodes CASSTSPDRGETQYF.

V is TRBV18 and J is TRBJ1-1; D is unclear. V lost 0 bases to trimming and J lost 11 bases, with 13 bases between them. Germline CDR1 and CDR2: KGHSH and LQKENI. CDR3 length: 13 residues. CDR3 residues: CASSPPVAVKAFF. Here the CDR3 DNA reads TGTGCCAGCTCACCACCGGTGGCGGTGAAGGCTTTCTTT.

The chain joins TRBV10-2 to TRBJ2-7; 12 positions match TRBD1. V trimming: 6 bases; J trimming: 1 base; junction bases outside the gene matches: 4. Germline CDR1 and CDR2: WSHSY and SAAADI. The CDR3 has 15 residues. CDR3: CASRAGQGASYEQYF. As DNA, the CDR3 is TGCGCCAGCAGGGCGGGACAGGGGGCTTCCTACGAGCAGTACTTC.

This rearrangement joins TRBV12-3 or TRBV12-4 to TRBJ2-7, with 7 bases aligning to TRBD1. This CDR3 comprises 12 residues. V was pared by 3 bases and J by 7 bases, with 3 bases of the junction left unmatched. The CDR3 nucleotides are TGTGCCAGCAGTTTGACAGGGTTGGAGCAGTACTTC. This sequence encodes CASSLTGLEQYF.

The J gene is TRBJ1-5, the V gene TRBV6-2 or TRBV6-3; no clear D. The CDR3 runs to 17 residues. V lost 0 bases and J lost 0, with 12 bases in between. The germline V gene has CDR1 MNHEY and CDR2 SVGEGT. This CDR3 is CASSYSTGEISNQPQHF. The CDR3 nucleotides are TGTGCCAGCAGTTACTCGACCGGGGAGATTAGCAATCAGCCCCAGCATTTT.

J is TRBJ2-3 and V is TRBV6-6, with a tentative D call TRBD1 (6 bases). This CDR3 region has 12 residues. Germline assignment: CDR1 MNHNY and CDR2 SVGAGI (reference sequence). V lost 11 bases, J lost 3 bases, and 12 bases lay in between. CDR3 nucleotide sequence: TGTGCCGCGGCAGGGGTGACAGATACGCAGTATTTT. It encodes CAAAGVTDTQYF.

V usage is TRBV29-1 and J usage is TRBJ2-2; maybe TRBD2 (6 bases). Trimming removed 4 bases at V and 4 bases at J, with 10 bases between. This CDR3 has 13 amino acids. Germline values: CDR1 SQVTM, CDR2 ANQGSEA. The CDR3 DNA follows: TGCAGCGTTGTGGAGGGAGGCACCGGGGAGCTGTTTTTT. Protein sequence: CSVVEGGTGELFF.

The chain links TRBV6-6 to TRBJ1-1; D is uncertain. Between the trimmed V and J ends, which lost 6 bases and 0 bases, there was a span of 8 bases. The CDR3 is 13 amino acids. In germline, CDR1 is MNHNY, CDR2 SVGAGI (reference sequence). The CDR3 protein is CASRGEMNTEAFF. The DNA for the CDR3 is TGTGCCAGCAGGGGAGAGATGAACACTGAAGCTTTCTTT.

V usage is TRBV5-4 and J usage is TRBJ2-7, with D possibly matching TRBD2 (5 bases). Germline assignment: CDR1 SGHNT and CDR2 YYREEE (reference sequence). CDR3 size: 15 residues. The V end lost 0 bases, the J end lost 3 bases, and 13 bases lay between the germline ends. Written as DNA, the CDR3 is TGTGCCAGCAGCTTGGATATAGGGAGTATCTACGAGCAGTACTTC. Its translation is CASSLDIGSIYEQYF.